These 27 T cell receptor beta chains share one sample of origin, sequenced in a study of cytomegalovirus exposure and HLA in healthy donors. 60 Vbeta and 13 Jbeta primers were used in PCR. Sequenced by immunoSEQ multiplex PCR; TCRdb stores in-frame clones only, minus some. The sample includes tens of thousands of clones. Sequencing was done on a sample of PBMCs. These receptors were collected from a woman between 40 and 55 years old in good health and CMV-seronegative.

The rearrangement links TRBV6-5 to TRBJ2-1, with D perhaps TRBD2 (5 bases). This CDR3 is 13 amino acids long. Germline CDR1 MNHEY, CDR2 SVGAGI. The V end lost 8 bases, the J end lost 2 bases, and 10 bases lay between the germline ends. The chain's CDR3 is CASGLAAYNEQFF. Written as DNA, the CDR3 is TGTGCCAGCGGACTCGCGGCCTACAATGAGCAGTTCTTC.

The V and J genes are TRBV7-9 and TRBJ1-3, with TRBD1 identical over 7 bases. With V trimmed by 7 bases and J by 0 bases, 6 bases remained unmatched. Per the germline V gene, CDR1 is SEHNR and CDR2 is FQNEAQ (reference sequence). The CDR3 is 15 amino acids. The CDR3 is CASTPTGLSGNTIYF. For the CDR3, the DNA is TGTGCCAGCACCCCGACAGGGCTCTCTGGAAACACCATATATTTT.

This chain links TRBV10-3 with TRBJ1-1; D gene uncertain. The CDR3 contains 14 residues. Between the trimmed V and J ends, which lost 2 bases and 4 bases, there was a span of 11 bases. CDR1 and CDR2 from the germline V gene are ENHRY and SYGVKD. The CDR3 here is CAISEEVRSTEAFF. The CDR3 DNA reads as TGTGCCATCAGTGAGGAAGTACGGTCCACTGAAGCTTTCTTT.

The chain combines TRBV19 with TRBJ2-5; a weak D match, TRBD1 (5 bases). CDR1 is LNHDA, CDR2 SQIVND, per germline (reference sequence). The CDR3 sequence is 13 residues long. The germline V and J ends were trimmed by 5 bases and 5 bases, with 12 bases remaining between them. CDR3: CASSARDGETQYF. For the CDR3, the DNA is TGTGCCAGTAGTGCCAGGGATGGTGAGACCCAGTACTTC. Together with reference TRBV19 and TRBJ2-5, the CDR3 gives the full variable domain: DGGITQSPKYLFRKEGQNVTLSCEQNLNHDAMYWYRQDPGQGLRLIYYSQIVNDFQKGDIAEGYSVSREKKESFPLTVTSAQKNPTAFYLCASSARDGETQYFGPGTRLLVL.

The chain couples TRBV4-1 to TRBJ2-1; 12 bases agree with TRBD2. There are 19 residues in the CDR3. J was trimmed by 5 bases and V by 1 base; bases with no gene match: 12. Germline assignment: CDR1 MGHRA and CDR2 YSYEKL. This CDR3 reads CASSQGARTSGGPHNEQFF. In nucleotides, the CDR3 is TGCGCCAGCAGCCAAGGCGCCCGTACTAGCGGGGGGCCTCACAATGAGCAGTTCTTC.

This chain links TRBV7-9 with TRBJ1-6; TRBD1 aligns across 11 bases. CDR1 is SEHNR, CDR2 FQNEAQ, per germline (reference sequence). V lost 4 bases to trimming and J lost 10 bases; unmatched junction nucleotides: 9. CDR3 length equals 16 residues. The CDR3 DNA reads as TGTGCCAGCAGCTCACAAAGTGGGACAGGGGGATCACCCCTCCACTTT. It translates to CASSSQSGTGGSPLHF.

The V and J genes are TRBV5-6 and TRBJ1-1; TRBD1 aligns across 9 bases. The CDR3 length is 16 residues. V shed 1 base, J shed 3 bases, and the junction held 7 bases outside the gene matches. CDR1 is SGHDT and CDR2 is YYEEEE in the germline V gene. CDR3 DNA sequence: TGTGCCAGCAGCTTGACAGGGGGCGGGAGGTACACTGAAGCTTTCTTT. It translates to CASSLTGGGRYTEAFF.

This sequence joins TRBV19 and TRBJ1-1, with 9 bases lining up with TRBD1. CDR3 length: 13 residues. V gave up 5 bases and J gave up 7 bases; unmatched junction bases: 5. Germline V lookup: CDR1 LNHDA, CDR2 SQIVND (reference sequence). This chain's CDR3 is CASSEQGALEAFF. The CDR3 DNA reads TGTGCCAGTAGTGAACAGGGGGCCCTTGAAGCTTTCTTT. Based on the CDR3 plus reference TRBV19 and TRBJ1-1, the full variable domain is DGGITQSPKYLFRKEGQNVTLSCEQNLNHDAMYWYRQDPGQGLRLIYYSQIVNDFQKGDIAEGYSVSREKKESFPLTVTSAQKNPTAFYLCASSEQGALEAFFGQGTRLTVV.

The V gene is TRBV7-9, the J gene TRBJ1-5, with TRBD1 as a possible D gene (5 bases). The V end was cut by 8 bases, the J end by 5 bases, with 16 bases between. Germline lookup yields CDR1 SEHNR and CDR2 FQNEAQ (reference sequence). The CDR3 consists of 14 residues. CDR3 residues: CASSRTAGDQPQHF. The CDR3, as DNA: TGTGCCAGCTCCAGGACCGCGGGGGATCAGCCCCAGCATTTT.

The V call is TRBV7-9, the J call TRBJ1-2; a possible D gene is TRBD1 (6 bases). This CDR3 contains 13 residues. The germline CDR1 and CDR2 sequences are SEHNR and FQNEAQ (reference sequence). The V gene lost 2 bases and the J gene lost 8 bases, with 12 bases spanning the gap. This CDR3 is CASSLSQGSGYTF. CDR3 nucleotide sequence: TGTGCCAGCAGCTTATCGCAGGGGAGCGGCTACACCTTC.

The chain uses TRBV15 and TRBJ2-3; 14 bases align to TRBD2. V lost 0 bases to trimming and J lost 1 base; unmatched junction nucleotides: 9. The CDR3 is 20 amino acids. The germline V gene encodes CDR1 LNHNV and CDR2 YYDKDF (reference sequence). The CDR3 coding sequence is TGTGCCACCAGCAGAGATAGGACTAGCGGGGGGCTAAGTCGCACAGATACGCAGTATTTT. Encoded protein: CATSRDRTSGGLSRTDTQYF.

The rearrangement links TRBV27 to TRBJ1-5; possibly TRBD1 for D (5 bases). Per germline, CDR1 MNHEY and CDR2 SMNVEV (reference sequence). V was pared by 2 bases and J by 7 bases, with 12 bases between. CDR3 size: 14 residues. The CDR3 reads CASSLGRGNQPQHF. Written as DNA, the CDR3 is TGTGCCAGCAGTTTAGGTCGGGGGAACCAGCCCCAGCATTTT.

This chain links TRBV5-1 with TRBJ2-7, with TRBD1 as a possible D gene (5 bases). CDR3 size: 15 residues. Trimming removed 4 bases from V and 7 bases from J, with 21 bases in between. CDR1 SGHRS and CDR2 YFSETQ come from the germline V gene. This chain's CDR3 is CASSLELRDPREQYF. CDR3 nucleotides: TGCGCCAGCAGCCTCGAACTCAGGGATCCAAGAGAGCAGTACTTC.

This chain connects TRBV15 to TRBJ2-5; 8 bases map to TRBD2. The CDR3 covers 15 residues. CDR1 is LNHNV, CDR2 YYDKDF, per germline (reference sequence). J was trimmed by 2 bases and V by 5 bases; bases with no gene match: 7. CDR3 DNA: TGTGCCACCAGCGGGCGGGGGGTAGGGCAAGAGACCCAGTACTTC. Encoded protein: CATSGRGVGQETQYF.

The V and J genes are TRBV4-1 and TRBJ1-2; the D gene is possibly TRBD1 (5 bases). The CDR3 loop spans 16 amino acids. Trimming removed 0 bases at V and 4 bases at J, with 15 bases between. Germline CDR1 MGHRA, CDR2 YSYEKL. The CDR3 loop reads CASSQDPPSDSYGYTF. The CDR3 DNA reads TGCGCCAGCAGCCAAGATCCTCCCTCCGACAGCTATGGCTACACCTTC.

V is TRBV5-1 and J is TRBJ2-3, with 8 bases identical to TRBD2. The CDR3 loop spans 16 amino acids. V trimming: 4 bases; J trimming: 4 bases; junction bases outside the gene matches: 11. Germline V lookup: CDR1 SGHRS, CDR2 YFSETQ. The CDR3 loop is CASSPGTRLRPDTQYF. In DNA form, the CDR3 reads TGCGCCAGCAGCCCCGGGACTAGATTGCGTCCAGATACGCAGTATTTT. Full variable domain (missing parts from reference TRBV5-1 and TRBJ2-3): KAGVTQTPRYLIKTRGQQVTLSCSPISGHRSVSWYQQTPGQGLQFLFEYFSETQRNKGNFPGRFSGRQFSNSRSEMNVSTLELGDSALYLCASSPGTRLRPDTQYFGPGTRLTVL.

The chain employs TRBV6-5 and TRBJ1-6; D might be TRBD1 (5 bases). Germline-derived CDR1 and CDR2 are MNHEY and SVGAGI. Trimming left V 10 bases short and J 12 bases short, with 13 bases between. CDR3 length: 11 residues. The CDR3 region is CATKTEEPLHF. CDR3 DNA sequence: TGTGCCACGAAGACAGAGGAACCCCTCCACTTT.

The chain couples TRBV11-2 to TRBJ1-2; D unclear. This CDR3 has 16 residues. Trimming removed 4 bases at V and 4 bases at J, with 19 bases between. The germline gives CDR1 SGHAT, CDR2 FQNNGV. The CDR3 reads CASSSINSQVPYGYTF. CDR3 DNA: TGTGCCAGCAGCTCCATAAACAGTCAGGTCCCCTATGGCTACACCTTC.

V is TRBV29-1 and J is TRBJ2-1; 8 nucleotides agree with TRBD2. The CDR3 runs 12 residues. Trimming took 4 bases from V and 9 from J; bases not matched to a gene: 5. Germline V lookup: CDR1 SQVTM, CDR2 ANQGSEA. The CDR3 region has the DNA TGCAGCGTTGTAGCGCTAGCGGGTGAGCAGTTCTTC. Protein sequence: CSVVALAGEQFF.

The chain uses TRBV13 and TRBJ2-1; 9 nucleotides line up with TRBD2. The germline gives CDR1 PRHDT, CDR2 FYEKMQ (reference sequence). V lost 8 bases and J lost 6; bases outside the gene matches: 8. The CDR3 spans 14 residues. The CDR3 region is CASRTSARANEQFF. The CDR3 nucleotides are TGTGCCAGCCGGACTAGCGCCCGTGCCAATGAGCAGTTCTTC. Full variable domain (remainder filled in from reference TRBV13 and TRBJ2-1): AAGVIQSPRHLIKEKRETATLKCYPIPRHDTVYWYQQGPGQDPQFLISFYEKMQSDKGSIPDRFSAQQFSDYHSELNMSSLELGDSALYFCASRTSARANEQFFGPGTRLTVL.

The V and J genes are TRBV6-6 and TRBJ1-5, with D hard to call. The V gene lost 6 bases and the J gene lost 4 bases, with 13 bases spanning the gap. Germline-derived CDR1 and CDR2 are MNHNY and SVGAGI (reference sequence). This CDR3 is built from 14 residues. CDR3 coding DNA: TGTGCCAGCAGCCGGTCGGGTCGGAATCAGCCCCAGCATTTT. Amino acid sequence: CASSRSGRNQPQHF.

The CDR3 sequence: CASSLRGWEGQETQYF. The CDR3 nucleotides are TGCGCCAGCAGCTTGAGAGGTTGGGAGGGCCAAGAGACCCAGTACTTC. The V gene is TRBV5-1, the J gene TRBJ2-5; 7 nucleotides line up with TRBD2. Trimming cost V 1 base and J 1 base; bases outside gene matches: 7. Germline V lookup: CDR1 SGHRS, CDR2 YFSETQ. The CDR3 consists of 16 residues.

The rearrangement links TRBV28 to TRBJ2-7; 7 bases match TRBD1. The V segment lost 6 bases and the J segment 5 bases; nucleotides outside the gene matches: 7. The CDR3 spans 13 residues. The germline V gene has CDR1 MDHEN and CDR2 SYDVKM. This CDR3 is CASRPGGAHEQYF. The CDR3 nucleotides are TGTGCCAGCAGGCCAGGGGGAGCCCACGAGCAGTACTTC. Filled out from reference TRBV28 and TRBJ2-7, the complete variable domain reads DVKVTQSSRYLVKRTGEKVFLECVQDMDHENMFWYRQDPGLGLRLIYFSYDVKMKEKGDIPEGYSVSREKKERFSLILESASTNQTSMYLCASRPGGAHEQYFGPGTRLTVT.

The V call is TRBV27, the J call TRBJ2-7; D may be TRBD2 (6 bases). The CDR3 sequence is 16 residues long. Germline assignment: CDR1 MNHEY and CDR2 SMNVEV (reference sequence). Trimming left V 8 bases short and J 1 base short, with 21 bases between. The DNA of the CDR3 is TGTGCCAGCCCCTTTCCGGGACTCCGAAGGTCCTACGAGCAGTACTTC. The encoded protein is CASPFPGLRRSYEQYF.

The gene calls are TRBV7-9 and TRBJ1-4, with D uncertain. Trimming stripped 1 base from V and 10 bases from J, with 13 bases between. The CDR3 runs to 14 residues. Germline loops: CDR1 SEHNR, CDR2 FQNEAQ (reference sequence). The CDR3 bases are TGTGCCAGCAGCTTAGATTATCTCGCGGTAAAACTGTTTTTT. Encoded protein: CASSLDYLAVKLFF.

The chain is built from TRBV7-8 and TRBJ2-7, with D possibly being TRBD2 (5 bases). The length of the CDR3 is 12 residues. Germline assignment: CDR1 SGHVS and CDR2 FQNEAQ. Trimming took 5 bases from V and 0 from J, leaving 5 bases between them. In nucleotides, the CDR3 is TGTGCCAGCAGCGGGAGCTCCTACGAGCAGTACTTC. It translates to CASSGSSYEQYF.

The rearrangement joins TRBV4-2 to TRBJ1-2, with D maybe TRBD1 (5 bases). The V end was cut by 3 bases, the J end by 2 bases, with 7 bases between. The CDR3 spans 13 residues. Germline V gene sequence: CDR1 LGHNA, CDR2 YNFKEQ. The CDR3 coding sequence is TGTGCCAGCAGCCAGCCAGGGAACTATGGCTACACCTTC. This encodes CASSQPGNYGYTF.